One sample yielded the 14 T cell receptor beta chains listed below, sequenced in a study of shared T cell receptors in the human thymus. Some clones are missing from TCRdb's copy, which holds only in-frame ones; the method was immunoSEQ multiplex PCR. The sample holds about 610,000 clones, 85% to 90% seen once. These data are also associated with another study on human thymus T cells.

The specimen was thymocytes. The receptors were gathered from a boy less than two years old with a congenital heart defect.

This clone was detected only a few times. J is TRBJ2-7 and V is TRBV4-3; TRBD2 might be the D (5 bases). CDR1 is LGHNA and CDR2 is YSLEER in the germline V gene. The V and J ends lost 0 bases and 6 bases respectively, with 21 bases between them. This CDR3 is built from 17 residues. The CDR3 reads CASSQDLRARGPLEQYF. DNA of the CDR3: TGCGCCAGCAGCCAAGATCTTCGGGCTAGAGGGCCCCTCGAGCAGTACTTC.

The rearrangement links TRBV18 to TRBJ2-5; 13 nucleotides agree with TRBD2. The germline gives CDR1 KGHSH, CDR2 LQKENI. This CDR3 region has 19 residues. The J segment lost 0 bases and the V segment lost 3 bases, leaving 10 bases of the junction unmatched. The CDR3: CASSPIHRLAGGHQETQYF. The CDR3 DNA sequence: TGTGCCAGCTCACCCATTCATAGACTAGCGGGAGGCCACCAAGAGACCCAGTACTTC.

The rearrangement joins TRBV5-8 to TRBJ2-4, with 9 bases lining up with TRBD1. Germline lookup yields CDR1 SGHTS and CDR2 YDEGEE. This CDR3 region has 16 residues. Trimming took 4 bases from V and 6 from J; bases not matched to a gene: 11. The CDR3 bases are TGTGCCAGCAGCCACCCCACAGGGGGCAAGGGAAACATTCAGTACTTC. It specifies CASSHPTGGKGNIQYF.

This rearrangement joins TRBV5-1 to TRBJ2-7; 7 nucleotides match TRBD2. This CDR3 is 15 amino acids long. Germline trimming cut 6 bases from V and 6 bases from J; bases unmatched to any gene: 15. The germline V gene encodes CDR1 SGHRS and CDR2 YFSETQ. CDR3 loop: CASTLGEGRPIEQYF. Here the CDR3 DNA reads TGCGCCAGCACATTGGGGGAGGGCCGACCCATCGAGCAGTACTTC.

This sequence joins TRBV10-2 and TRBJ2-5; 8 bases align to TRBD2. Germline V CDR1 and CDR2: WSHSY, SAAADI. This CDR3 spans 16 amino acids. Unmatched junction bases numbered 14, after V lost 6 bases and J lost 5 bases. CDR3 sequence (DNA): TGCGCCAGCAGAGGCGGAACTAGCGGACGTAGGGAGACCCAGTACTTC. Protein product: CASRGGTSGRRETQYF.

V gene TRBV6-5 combines with J gene TRBJ1-2; D remains ambiguous. CDR1 is MNHEY and CDR2 is SVGAGI in the germline V gene. V lost 0 bases to trimming and J lost 5 bases, with 7 bases between them. The CDR3 consists of 13 residues. CDR3: CASSYSGVYGYTF. CDR3 nucleotide sequence: TGTGCCAGCAGTTACTCCGGAGTTTATGGCTACACCTTC.

The chain combines TRBV4-3 with TRBJ2-5; the match to TRBD1 covers 11 bases. This CDR3 has 16 amino acids. Looked up from germline, CDR1 is LGHNA and CDR2 is YSLEER. J was trimmed by 2 bases and V by 0 bases; bases with no gene match: 2. The CDR3 region has the DNA TGCGCCAGCAGCCAAGAAGGACAGGGGGCTCAAGAGACCCAGTACTTC. Encoded protein: CASSQEGQGAQETQYF.

The chain carries TRBV15 and TRBJ2-1, with 7 bases aligning to TRBD2. Unmatched junction bases numbered 7, after V lost 7 bases and J lost 1 base. CDR1 and CDR2 from the germline V gene are LNHNV and YYDKDF (reference sequence). CDR3 size: 15 residues. The DNA of the CDR3 is TGTGCCACCACGCGGGGGAGTCATTCCTACAATGAGCAGTTCTTC. It encodes CATTRGSHSYNEQFF. Full variable domain (missing parts from reference TRBV15 and TRBJ2-1): DAMVIQNPRYQVTQFGKPVTLSCSQTLNHNVMYWYQQKSSQAPKLLFHYYDKDFNNEADTPDNFQSRRPNTSFCFLDIRSPGLGDTAMYLCATTRGSHSYNEQFFGPGTRLTVL.

In nucleotides, the CDR3 is TGTGCCAGCAGCCTGAGCGAGGGCTTTTTCCATACCTACGAGCAGTACTTC. Translating it yields CASSLSEGFFHTYEQYF. This rearrangement joins TRBV14 to TRBJ2-7, with D possibly being TRBD2 (5 bases). The CDR3 sequence is 17 residues long. The V and J ends lost 4 bases and 2 bases respectively, with 21 bases between them. Germline CDR1 SGHDN, CDR2 FVKESK.

The chain has TRBV27 and TRBJ1-5; TRBD1 matches 10 bases. V trimming: 5 bases; J trimming: 3 bases; junction bases outside the gene matches: 7. CDR1 and CDR2 from the germline V gene are MNHEY and SMNVEV (reference sequence). The CDR3 contains 16 residues. The CDR3 reads CASSNRDRGFNQPQHF. The CDR3 nucleotides are TGTGCCAGCAGTAACCGGGACAGGGGATTCAATCAGCCCCAGCATTTT.

The V and J genes are TRBV20-1 and TRBJ2-1; D unclear. The germline V gene encodes CDR1 DFQATT and CDR2 SNEGSKA (reference sequence). The CDR3 has 11 amino acids. V shed 1 base and J shed 5 bases, with 3 bases lying between them. The chain's CDR3 is CSARGHNEQFF. For the CDR3, the DNA is TGCAGTGCTAGAGGGCACAATGAGCAGTTCTTC.

This chain joins TRBV29-1 and TRBJ1-2, with TRBD1 matching 10 bases. Trimming took 5 bases from V and 2 from J; bases not matched to a gene: 5. The CDR3 has 14 residues. Germline V CDR1 and CDR2: SQVTM, ANQGSEA. The CDR3 loop is CSVPGDRGNYGYTF. Written as DNA, the CDR3 is TGCAGCGTTCCCGGGGACAGGGGAAACTATGGCTACACCTTC. Looking up the rest from reference TRBV29-1 and TRBJ1-2 gives the full variable domain: SAVISQKPSRDICQRGTSLTIQCQVDSQVTMMFWYRQQPGQSLTLIATANQGSEATYESGFVIDKFPISRPNLTFSTLTVSNMSPEDSSIYLCSVPGDRGNYGYTFGSGTRLTVV.

The chain uses TRBV7-9 and TRBJ1-1, with TRBD1 as a possible D gene (6 bases). CDR1 SEHNR and CDR2 FQNEAQ come from the germline V gene (reference sequence). CDR3 length equals 13 residues. The V end lost 3 bases, the J end lost 5 bases, and 10 bases lay between the germline ends. CDR3 DNA: TGTGCCAGCAGCTTCGGGGGGCGGACTGAAGCTTTCTTT. This gives the protein CASSFGGRTEAFF.

This rearrangement joins TRBV6-5 to TRBJ2-3; no reliable D call. Trimming took 6 bases from V and 1 from J, leaving 8 bases between them. Germline V lookup: CDR1 MNHEY, CDR2 SVGAGI. The CDR3 sequence is 13 residues long. CDR3 bases: TGTGCCAGCAGCCTTGGGCGCACAGATACGCAGTATTTT. Translated: CASSLGRTDTQYF.